Presented here are 32 T cell receptor beta chains from one specimen sequenced in a study of blood T cells in healthy people across ages. For the second PCR, which ran for about 7 to 12 cycles, a sample-barcoded 5' primer and a J-beta primer mix were used. TCRdb reprocessed the 5' RACE reads with MiXCR, giving one entry per CDR3 protein. The data contain hundreds of thousands of distinct CDR3 sequences, roughly 27% of them seen just once; the ten biggest clones take up over 25%. The sequenced sample was blood. These receptors were taken from a woman in her 70s in good health.

The rearrangement uses TRBV18 and TRBJ2-1; 8 nucleotides match TRBD1. CDR3 size: 15 residues. The V gene end was trimmed by 0 bases and the J gene end by 7 bases; junction bases not matched to a gene: 5. The germline V gene encodes CDR1 KGHSH and CDR2 LQKENI. CDR3 in amino acids: CASSPPQGARNEQFF. Here the CDR3 DNA reads TGTGCCAGCTCACCACCGCAGGGGGCGCGGAATGAGCAGTTCTTC.

The chain uses TRBV5-4 and TRBJ2-3; a weak D match, TRBD1 (5 bases). CDR3 length equals 17 residues. CDR1 is SGHNT, CDR2 YYREEE, per germline (reference sequence). The V end lost 4 bases, the J end lost 2 bases, and 20 bases lay between the germline ends. The CDR3 reads CASSLGWGRGFTDTQYF. The CDR3 coding sequence is TGTGCCAGCAGCCTAGGTTGGGGAAGGGGCTTCACAGATACGCAGTATTTT.

On this clonotype: This may arise from a read error, as a much more abundant clone is one base away. V is TRBV27 and J is TRBJ2-1, with 10 nucleotides matching TRBD2. From germline, CDR1 is MNHEY and CDR2 SMNVEV (reference sequence). This CDR3 is built from 17 residues. The CDR3, as DNA: TGTGCCAGCGGTTTATGGGCTAGCGGGAGCTGGTCGGATGAGCAGTTCTTC. The encoded protein is CASGLWASGSWSDEQFF.

About this clonotype itself: The junction departs from germline at one end; a sequencing error may be responsible. CDR3 sequence reads: CANSQSSLGRNIQYF. DNA for the CDR3: TGTGCCAACAGCCAATCTAGCCTCGGCCGAAACATTCAGTACTTC. This chain links TRBV9 with TRBJ2-4, with a weak D call TRBD2 (5 bases). Germline values: CDR1 SGDLS, CDR2 YYNGEE. The length of the CDR3 is 15 residues.

This clonotype occurred many times. This sequence joins TRBV6-5 and TRBJ2-1; TRBD1 matches at 9 bases. Germline assignment: CDR1 MNHEY and CDR2 SVGAGI. Trimming cost V 5 bases and J 8 bases; bases outside gene matches: 4. The CDR3 contains 13 residues. CDR3 sequence (DNA): TGTGCCAGCAGTAGGGACAGGGTCCATGAGCAGTTCTTC. Residues: CASSRDRVHEQFF.

CDR3 sequence (DNA): TGTGCCACCAGCGTGCTGGGGGAGACCCAGTACTTC. Amino acid sequence: CATSVLGETQYF. This chain connects TRBV15 to TRBJ2-5; D gene uncertain. Trimming shortened V by 5 bases and J by 5 bases, and 9 bases separated the two germline ends. Germline V CDR1 and CDR2: LNHNV, YYDKDF (reference sequence). The CDR3 extends over 12 amino acids.

At least ten counts were recorded for this clonotype. The rearrangement joins TRBV18 to TRBJ1-4; D call uncertain. CDR3 length equals 13 residues. V lost 6 bases, J lost 3 bases, and 8 bases lay in between. From germline, CDR1 is KGHSH and CDR2 LQKENI. The DNA of the CDR3 is TGTGCCAGCTCGCGCAGCCCTAATGAAAAACTGTTTTTT. It yields the protein CASSRSPNEKLFF.

The gene calls are TRBV28 and TRBJ1-4, with D perhaps matching TRBD1 (5 bases). Per the germline V gene, CDR1 is MDHEN and CDR2 is SYDVKM. The germline V and J ends were trimmed by 8 bases and 8 bases, with 18 bases remaining between them. CDR3 size: 14 residues. Here the CDR3 DNA reads TGTGCCAGCGGCCGGGGCCCCCCAGGGGAAAAACTGTTTTTT. It yields the protein CASGRGPPGEKLFF.

This clonotype was observed a few times. The germline gene is not matched at one end of the junction; a read error may be the cause. The chain uses TRBV12-3 or TRBV12-4 and TRBJ2-6; D possibly corresponds to TRBD1 (5 bases). CDR3 length equals 15 residues. The CDR3 DNA sequence: TGTGCCAGCACCCGAGCATACTCTGGGGCCAACGTCCCGACTTTC. As protein: CASTRAYSGANVPTF.

This clonotype was counted a few times. The chain employs TRBV3-1 and TRBJ2-5; possible D gene TRBD1, 5 bases. This CDR3 has 13 residues. The germline V and J ends were trimmed by 6 bases and 10 bases, with 18 bases remaining between them. From germline, CDR1 is LGHDT and CDR2 YNNKEL (reference sequence). CDR3 nucleotide sequence: TGTGCCAGCAGACAAAGAGCCGCAGGGTACCAGTACTTC. Protein sequence: CASRQRAAGYQYF.

The chain has TRBV6-1 and TRBJ2-5; D tentatively fits TRBD1 or TRBD2 (5 bases each). The assigned J gene may be wrong: the sequence end matches TRBJ2-7 better. The germline V gene encodes CDR1 MNHNS and CDR2 SASEGT. This CDR3 region has 16 residues. The CDR3, as DNA: TGTGCCAGCAGTGAAGTTGGGGGTAGTCTCACCTACGAGCAGTACTTC. Protein product: CASSEVGGSLTYEQYF.

The chain combines TRBV5-5 with TRBJ2-1, with TRBD2 matching 9 bases. The end of the DNA aligns better with TRBJ2-5, so the J call may be wrong. This CDR3 region has 15 residues. The germline V gene has CDR1 SGHKS and CDR2 YYEKEE (reference sequence). The CDR3: CASSFQAGGSETQYF. The CDR3 nucleotides are TGTGCCAGCAGCTTCCAAGCGGGAGGATCAGAGACCCAGTACTTC.

V and J are TRBV7-9 and TRBJ1-2; 8 bases fit TRBD1. Trimming removed 5 bases from V and 6 bases from J; junction bases left unmatched: 8. This CDR3 is built from 14 residues. Germline values: CDR1 SEHNR, CDR2 FQNEAQ (reference sequence). CDR3 amino acids: CASSNTGGINGYTF. The CDR3 DNA reads as TGTGCCAGCAGCAACACAGGGGGGATTAATGGCTACACCTTC.

This clonotype has more than one count but fewer than ten. V usage is TRBV6-5 and J usage is TRBJ2-5; D tentatively fits TRBD1 or TRBD2 (5 bases each). The J call may be wrong; the DNA end is better matched by TRBJ2-7. Germline CDR1 reads MNHEY; CDR2 reads SVGAGI. The CDR3 spans 15 residues. This CDR3 is CASSYAGTSSYEQYF. CDR3 nucleotide sequence: TGTGCCAGCAGTTACGCAGGGACGTCCTCCTACGAGCAGTACTTC.

This rearrangement joins TRBV2 to TRBJ2-2; 12 bases fit TRBD1. The trim removed 6 bases at V and 4 bases at J, leaving 3 bases unmatched. The CDR3 totals 15 residues. Germline V CDR1 and CDR2: SNHLY, FYNNEI. CDR3 nucleotides: TGTGCCAGCAGGGGACAGGGGGCTGTCACCGGGGAGCTGTTTTTT. The encoded protein is CASRGQGAVTGELFF.

The rearrangement links TRBV20-1 to TRBJ2-7; 8 positions agree with TRBD1. Germline loops: CDR1 DFQATT, CDR2 SNEGSKA (reference sequence). Trimming at V came to 5 bases and at J to 12 bases, leaving 9 bases not matched to a gene. This CDR3 is built from 11 residues. In DNA form, the CDR3 reads TGCAGTGCTGGGGGACAGGTTGGACTGTACTTC. Translated, it gives CSAGGQVGLYF.

This clonotype has just a few counts. The rearrangement joins TRBV5-5 to TRBJ2-5, with D possibly matching TRBD2 (6 bases). The V end was cut by 0 bases, the J end by 3 bases, with 15 bases between. Germline-derived CDR1 and CDR2 are SGHKS and YYEKEE (reference sequence). The CDR3 is made up of 16 amino acids. CDR3 region: CASSLAGLWGEETQYF. In DNA, the CDR3 is TGTGCCAGCAGCTTGGCCGGGTTATGGGGGGAAGAGACCCAGTACTTC.

The table lists this clonotype with a few counts. This rearrangement joins TRBV4-3 to TRBJ1-5; D unresolved. Germline CDR1 LGHNA, CDR2 YSLEER. V shed 1 base and J shed 7 bases, with 8 bases lying between them. This CDR3 comprises 13 residues. CDR3 sequence (DNA): TGCGCCAGCAGCCAAGCGGTGGGACAGCCCCAGCATTTT. It is translated as CASSQAVGQPQHF.

The V call is TRBV27, the J call TRBJ2-5; unclear D gene. The ends were cut back, 2 bases at V and 5 bases at J, with 12 bases in the middle. The CDR3 is made up of 14 amino acids. Germline V gene lookup returns CDR1 MNHEY and CDR2 SMNVEV (reference sequence). The CDR3 spells CASSLLVDRETQYF. CDR3 nucleotide sequence: TGTGCCAGCAGTTTACTGGTAGATCGGGAGACCCAGTACTTC.

The rearrangement uses TRBV5-5 and TRBJ2-4, with 7 bases aligning to TRBD1. Unmatched junction bases numbered 5, after V lost 7 bases and J lost 1 base. Germline CDR1 and CDR2: SGHKS and YYEKEE (reference sequence). This CDR3 region has 14 residues. The CDR3 DNA follows: TGTGCCAGCTGGGTGACAGGGGCCAAAAACATTCAGTACTTC. It specifies CASWVTGAKNIQYF.

The sample holds many counts of this clonotype. The V and J genes are TRBV21-1 and TRBJ2-5; whether TRBD1, the table's D call, matches the DNA was not checked. TRBV21-1 is noted as a pseudogene. This CDR3 comprises 17 residues. DNA for the CDR3: TGTGCCAGCAGCAAAGTATACGGGGGCCCACCCTTGGAGACCCAGTACTTC. It specifies CASSKVYGGPPLETQYF.

This clonotype occurred a few times. V and J are TRBV20-1 and TRBJ1-6; D remains ambiguous. This CDR3 is 18 amino acids long. The V gene lost 0 bases and the J gene lost 7 bases, with 22 bases spanning the gap. The germline CDR1 and CDR2 sequences are DFQATT and SNEGSKA (reference sequence). The CDR3 here is CSARDPVGGVGRNSPLHF. In nucleotides, the CDR3 is TGCAGTGCTAGAGACCCCGTGGGTGGGGTCGGGAGAAATTCACCCCTCCACTTT.

In its sample, this clonotype was seen many times. In DNA, the CDR3 is TGTGCCAGCTCACCAGACAGCCATGAAAAACTGTTTTTT. Translation: CASSPDSHEKLFF. The chain combines TRBV18 with TRBJ1-4, with D maybe TRBD1 (5 bases). With 2 bases removed from V and 6 bases from J, the gap between germline ends came to 7 bases. Germline loops: CDR1 KGHSH, CDR2 LQKENI. The CDR3 length is 13 residues.

This clonotype showed up just a few times. V gene TRBV20-1 combines with J gene TRBJ2-5, with D perhaps matching TRBD1 (5 bases). Trimming took 4 bases from V and 1 from J, leaving 10 bases between them. Per germline, CDR1 DFQATT and CDR2 SNEGSKA (reference sequence). CDR3 length equals 13 residues. The CDR3 bases are TGCAGTGCTACAAGGACACTCCAAGAGACCCAGTACTTC. The encoded protein is CSATRTLQETQYF.

This clonotype has a handful of counts. Here the CDR3 reads CSARDPAGGADEQFF. As DNA, the CDR3 is TGCAGTGCTAGAGATCCAGCGGGAGGCGCCGATGAGCAGTTCTTC. The rearrangement joins TRBV20-1 to TRBJ2-1; TRBD2 aligns across 9 bases. V was pared by 0 bases and J by 8 bases, with 8 bases of the junction left unmatched. CDR1 is DFQATT and CDR2 is SNEGSKA in the germline V gene (reference sequence). The CDR3 is made up of 15 amino acids.

This clonotype was seen more than once but under ten times. The chain uses TRBV15 and TRBJ1-2; possibly TRBD1 for D (5 bases). CDR3 length: 14 residues. Germline V gene data show CDR1 as LNHNV and CDR2 as YYDKDF (reference sequence). Deletions cut 2 bases from V and 8 bases from J, with 15 bases between. The CDR3 region has the DNA TGTGCCACCAGCAGATTCGGTGGGGGAGGAGGCTACACCTTC. Translation: CATSRFGGGGGYTF. The whole variable domain, filled in from reference TRBV15 and TRBJ1-2, reads DAMVIQNPRYQVTQFGKPVTLSCSQTLNHNVMYWYQQKSSQAPKLLFHYYDKDFNNEADTPDNFQSRRPNTSFCFLDIRSPGLGDTAMYLCATSRFGGGGGYTFGSGTRLTVV.

This clonotype occurred a few times. The chain employs TRBV3-1 and TRBJ2-5; D perhaps matches TRBD1 (5 bases). Trimming took 4 bases from V and 3 from J, leaving 18 bases between them. The CDR3 contains 16 residues. The V gene's germline CDR1 is LGHDT and CDR2 YNNKEL (reference sequence). The CDR3 spells CASSPRFRQPKETQYF. Written as DNA, the CDR3 is TGTGCCAGCAGCCCCCGATTCAGACAGCCGAAAGAGACCCAGTACTTC.

On this clonotype: A read error is possible here, since a much larger clone lies one base away. This chain connects TRBV6-6 to TRBJ2-5; D is uncertain. The CDR3 has 13 residues. Germline V gene data show CDR1 as MNHNY and CDR2 as SVGAGI (reference sequence). Deletions cut 2 bases from V and 7 bases from J, with 11 bases between. CDR3 in DNA: TGTGCCAGCAGTTACGACCTCTTGAGGACCCAGTACTTC. It translates to CASSYDLLRTQYF.

The gene calls are TRBV29-1 and TRBJ2-3; possible D gene TRBD2, 5 bases. This CDR3 spans 11 amino acids. The germline V gene encodes CDR1 SQVTM and CDR2 ANQGSEA. Trimming left V 7 bases short and J 3 bases short, with 8 bases between. In DNA, the CDR3 is TGCAGCGCCGGCGGGACAGATACGCAGTATTTT. As protein: CSAGGTDTQYF.

The chain carries TRBV4-1 and TRBJ2-3; D is ambiguous. Trimming shortened V by 1 base and J by 0 bases, and 5 bases separated the two germline ends. The germline gives CDR1 MGHRA, CDR2 YSYEKL. The CDR3 is made up of 14 amino acids. The CDR3 region is CASSQAVSTDTQYF. Here the CDR3 DNA reads TGCGCCAGCAGCCAAGCAGTTAGCACAGATACGCAGTATTTT.

The rearrangement links TRBV27 to TRBJ1-2, with a possible D match to TRBD1 (5 bases). Germline values: CDR1 MNHEY, CDR2 SMNVEV (reference sequence). Trimming took off 7 bases at V and 6 bases at J, with 18 bases between the two ends. The CDR3 is 14 residues long. This CDR3 reads CASKSPRGVNGYTF. DNA of the CDR3: TGTGCCAGCAAGAGTCCCCGGGGGGTTAATGGCTACACCTTC.

This sequence joins TRBV13 and TRBJ1-1; tentative D call: TRBD1 (5 bases). Looked up from germline, CDR1 is PRHDT and CDR2 is FYEKMQ (reference sequence). The CDR3 is 14 amino acids. V lost 3 bases to trimming and J lost 1 base, with 9 bases between them. The CDR3 region is CASSFPGPNTEAFF. CDR3 in DNA: TGTGCCAGCAGCTTCCCAGGGCCGAACACTGAAGCTTTCTTT.